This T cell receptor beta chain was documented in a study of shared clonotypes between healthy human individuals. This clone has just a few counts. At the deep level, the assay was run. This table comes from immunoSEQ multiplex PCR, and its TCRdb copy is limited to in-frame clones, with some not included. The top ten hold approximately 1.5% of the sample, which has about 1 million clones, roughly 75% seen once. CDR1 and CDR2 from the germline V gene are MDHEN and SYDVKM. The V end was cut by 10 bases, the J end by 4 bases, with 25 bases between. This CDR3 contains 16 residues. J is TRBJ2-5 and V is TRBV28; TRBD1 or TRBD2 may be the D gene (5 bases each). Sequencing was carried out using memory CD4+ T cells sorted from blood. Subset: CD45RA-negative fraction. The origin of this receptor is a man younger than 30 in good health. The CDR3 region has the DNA TGTGCCACCACCAGGCGGGCAGGGATAAGAGGAGAGACCCAGTACTTC. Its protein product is CATTRRAGIRGETQYF.